The 14 T cell receptor beta chains presented below share a single source sample, sequenced in a study of T cell responses to AZD1222 COVID-19 vaccine. TCRdb's copy holds only in-frame clones and misses some; the assay was immunoSEQ multiplex PCR. The sample includes more than 85,000 clones, about 88% of them seen just once. The sequences come from peripheral blood, collected on day 0 of AZD1222 vaccination. The source of these receptors is an adult in good health.

The chain employs TRBV2 and TRBJ2-7; D gene ambiguous. The CDR3 is made up of 13 amino acids. Germline assignment: CDR1 SNHLY and CDR2 FYNNEI. Trimming shortened V by 4 bases and J by 7 bases, and 14 bases separated the two germline ends. The CDR3 sequence is CASSVAPGREQYF. The CDR3 bases are TGTGCCAGCAGTGTCGCACCGGGTCGGGAGCAGTACTTC.

The chain recombines TRBV6-5 with TRBJ2-7, with a tentative D call TRBD1 (6 bases). There are 13 residues in the CDR3. Germline assignment: CDR1 MNHEY and CDR2 SVGAGI. V was shortened by 5 bases and J by 4 bases, with 12 bases between the two germline ends. CDR3 bases: TGTGCCAGCAGTACCGGGACATTTTACGAGCAGTACTTC. Translation gives CASSTGTFYEQYF.

The V and J genes are TRBV3-1 (or the pseudogene TRBV3-2) and TRBJ1-4; 9 bases match TRBD1. The CDR3 runs to 14 residues. Germline CDR1 and CDR2: LGHDT and YNNKEL (reference sequence). V trimming: 4 bases; J trimming: 7 bases; junction bases outside the gene matches: 4. The CDR3 loop reads CASSRGQGLEKLFF. The CDR3, as DNA: TGTGCCAGCAGCCGGGGACAGGGTCTTGAAAAACTGTTTTTT.

Here the CDR3 DNA reads TGTGCCATCAAGACCCGGGAGGCTGGAAACACCATATATTTT. This translates into CAIKTREAGNTIYF. The rearrangement uses TRBV10-3 and TRBJ1-3, with D uncertain. The CDR3 contains 14 residues. CDR1 ENHRY and CDR2 SYGVKD come from the germline V gene. Deletions cut 7 bases from V and 2 bases from J, with 12 bases between.

This chain links TRBV14 with TRBJ2-1, with D possibly being TRBD2 (5 bases). V gave up 0 bases and J gave up 7 bases, with 13 bases separating them. The CDR3 length is 15 residues. Germline V gene data show CDR1 as SGHDN and CDR2 as FVKESK. CDR3 sequence: CASSQDLSGANEQFF. In DNA, the CDR3 is TGTGCCAGCAGCCAAGATTTGAGCGGAGCGAATGAGCAGTTCTTC.

The V and J genes are TRBV19 and TRBJ2-7; D unresolved. Germline CDR1 and CDR2: LNHDA and SQIVND (reference sequence). Trimming took 0 bases from V and 6 from J, leaving 9 bases between them. This CDR3 region has 13 residues. The DNA of the CDR3 is TGTGCCAGTAGTATAGATCGACGGCGCGAGCAGTACTTC. Its protein product is CASSIDRRREQYF.

This chain links TRBV18 with TRBJ2-3; D not resolved. Looked up from germline, CDR1 is KGHSH and CDR2 is LQKENI. The CDR3 consists of 12 residues. Trimming shortened V by 4 bases and J by 5 bases, and 7 bases separated the two germline ends. The chain's CDR3 is CASSLTRDTQYF. The CDR3 DNA reads as TGTGCCAGCTCACTTACTCGAGATACGCAGTATTTT.

The chain employs TRBV10-3 and TRBJ1-1, with D possibly being TRBD1 (5 bases). V dropped 1 base and J dropped 4 bases, with 7 bases sitting between them. This CDR3 contains 13 residues. The germline V gene encodes CDR1 ENHRY and CDR2 SYGVKD. The CDR3 reads CAISEFGGTEAFF. CDR3 DNA: TGTGCCATCAGTGAGTTTGGGGGCACTGAAGCTTTCTTT.

The V gene is TRBV28, the J gene TRBJ2-5; the D gene is possibly TRBD2 (5 bases). This CDR3 region has 14 residues. The V end was cut by 0 bases, the J end by 5 bases, with 10 bases between. Germline CDR1 is MDHEN and CDR2 is SYDVKM. The CDR3 here is CASSLWRASETQYF. The CDR3 DNA reads TGTGCCAGCAGTTTATGGAGGGCCTCGGAGACCCAGTACTTC.

The rearrangement joins TRBV29-1 to TRBJ2-7, with TRBD1 matching over 8 bases. The CDR3 runs 14 residues. J gave up 1 base and V 6 bases, and 8 bases lay outside the gene matches. Germline loops: CDR1 SQVTM, CDR2 ANQGSEA. The CDR3 DNA reads as TGCAGCGTATCAGTCCAGGGGGCATCCTACGAGCAGTACTTC. Translating gives CSVSVQGASYEQYF.

The J gene is TRBJ1-1, the V gene TRBV5-6; D is possibly TRBD1 (5 bases). V was shortened by 2 bases and J by 0 bases, with 14 bases between the two germline ends. This CDR3 has 16 residues. The germline gives CDR1 SGHDT, CDR2 YYEEEE. The CDR3 reads CASSFGAGELNTEAFF. The CDR3 region has the DNA TGTGCCAGCAGCTTCGGGGCAGGAGAACTGAACACTGAAGCTTTCTTT. The full variable domain, rest sourced from reference TRBV5-6 and TRBJ1-1, is DAGVTQSPTHLIKTRGQQVTLRCSPKSGHDTVSWYQQALGQGPQFIFQYYEEEERQRGNFPDRFSGHQFPNYSSELNVNALLLGDSALYLCASSFGAGELNTEAFFGQGTRLTVV.

This clone was seen a single time. The sample has other DNA sequences that encode this CDR3 too. The chain employs TRBV4-1 and TRBJ2-5, with D perhaps TRBD2 (7 bases). The germline gives CDR1 MGHRA, CDR2 YSYEKL. The CDR3 has 16 amino acids. With 0 bases removed from V and 1 base from J, the gap between germline ends came to 12 bases. In DNA, the CDR3 is TGCGCCAGCAGCCAAGATTGGGGGGGCGGCCAAGAGACCCAGTACTTC. It specifies CASSQDWGGGQETQYF.

The table lists this clone with a count of one. The sample holds other DNA sequences that translate to the same CDR3. The chain uses TRBV29-1 and TRBJ2-3, with D uncertain. Between the trimmed V and J ends, which lost 3 bases and 3 bases, there was a span of 1 base. Per the germline V gene, CDR1 is SQVTM and CDR2 is ANQGSEA. This CDR3 region has 10 residues. CDR3 DNA sequence: TGCAGCGTTGAGACAGATACGCAGTATTTT. This translates into CSVETDTQYF.

The chain links TRBV6-1 to TRBJ2-1, with a tentative D call TRBD1 (6 bases). In germline, CDR1 is MNHNS, CDR2 SASEGT. The CDR3 length is 14 residues. V gave up 1 base and J gave up 13 bases, with 17 bases separating them. DNA for the CDR3: TGTGCCAGCAGTGAAGGGGGAACAGGGATGGTACAGTTCTTC. It translates to CASSEGGTGMVQFF.